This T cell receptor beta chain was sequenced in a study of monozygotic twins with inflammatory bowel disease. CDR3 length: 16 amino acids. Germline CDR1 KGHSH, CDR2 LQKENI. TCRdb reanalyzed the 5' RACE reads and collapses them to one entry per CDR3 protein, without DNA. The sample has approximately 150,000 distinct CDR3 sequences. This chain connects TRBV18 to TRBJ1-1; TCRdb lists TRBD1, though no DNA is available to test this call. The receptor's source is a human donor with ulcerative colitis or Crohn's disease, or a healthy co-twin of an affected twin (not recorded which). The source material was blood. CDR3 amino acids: CASSPLDRGLRTEAFF.